The clone carrying this T cell receptor beta chain was seen a handful of times. Per germline, CDR1 SGHTA and CDR2 FQGTGA. Trimming took 3 bases from V and 5 from J, leaving 10 bases between them. The CDR3 is 13 residues long. The data were taken from a study of identical twins. TCRdb recomputed calls from the 5' RACE reads with MiXCR, one row per CDR3 protein. The repertoire includes approximately 230,000 distinct CDR3 sequences, about an eighth of them detected once, and 8.5% to 10% sits in the top ten. This TCR was recovered from a young woman in good health. The sample taken for sequencing was memory (CD45RO+) T cells sorted from blood. The chain combines TRBV7-3 with TRBJ2-5, with D unclear. CDR3 in DNA: TGTGCCAGCAGCTTCGACATATCGGAGACCCAGTACTTC. It specifies CASSFDISETQYF.